Given below is one T cell receptor beta chain in context. Generated by immunoSEQ multiplex PCR, the TCRdb table keeps only in-frame clones and is missing some. The data show 25,000 to 35,000 clones, over 80% seen once. Germline assignment: CDR1 GTSNPN and CDR2 SVGIG (reference sequence). The V segment lost 7 bases and the J segment 0 bases; nucleotides outside the gene matches: 6. The CDR3 consists of 14 residues. The data stem from a study of PD-L1 blockade in urothelial cancer. Urothelial carcinoma, locally advanced or metastatic, affected the patients. This chain connects TRBV30 to TRBJ2-1; 7 bases map to TRBD2. The receptor comes from a man aged 50-59 years with urothelial cancer. This sample comprised PBMCs, obtained around atezolizumab (anti-PD-L1) treatment. The CDR3 nucleotides are TGTGCCTCCTTCGGGGGGAGCTCCTACAATGAGCAGTTCTTC. This sequence encodes CASFGGSSYNEQFF.